This T cell receptor beta chain was identified during a study of beta chain features in type 1 diabetes. Findings of the study overall: Moderate but significant shortening of TCRB CDR3s was recorded in all four CD4+ subsets from Type 1 diabetes patients. The naive, central memory and Treg TCRB repertoires looked more alike in patients than they did in healthy donors.

Central memory, naive, regulatory and stem cell-like memory CD4+ cells were sorted by CD45RO/CCR7/CD25/CD127/CD95/CD27. This clone was seen more than once but under ten times. Its target is unknown. The sample has other DNA sequences that encode this CDR3 too. The CDR3 covers 14 residues. V was clipped by 5 bases and J by 6 bases; unmatched bases: 4. Germline V gene sequence: CDR1 SGHTA, CDR2 FQGNSA. Expressed TCRB transcripts were sequenced, since all the RNA that had been isolated was reverse transcribed. The method was immunoSEQ multiplex PCR; TCRdb's version includes in-frame clones alone and lacks a portion of them. The table has around 500,000 clones, approximately 10% seen once.

Material: naive CD4+ T cells from blood. This receptor was obtained from a woman younger than 30 in good health. The chain links TRBV7-2 to TRBJ1-5; 10 bases are a match to TRBD1. The CDR3 nucleotides read TGTGCCAGCAGCCTAGGACAGGGGGGTCAGCCCCAGCATTTT. Its translation is CASSLGQGGQPQHF.